This is a list of T cell receptor beta chains from one sample in a study of cytomegalovirus exposure and HLA in healthy donors. Sequencing was performed with immunoSEQ multiplex PCR; in TCRdb, only in-frame clones are kept and a portion is missing. Here the sample spans 150,000 to 200,000 clones, nearly 80% being singletons. Sequencing was done on a sample of PBMCs. The receptors were sampled from a middle-aged woman in good health and CMV-seronegative. CDR3s include the opening cysteine and the closing phenylalanine or tryptophan. The D gene is left open where the match is weak. Not every row has a clone size; where given, it reads once, few, many or a size class.

v_call: TRBV10-3; j_call: TRBJ2-5; d_call: NA; clone_size: once; cdr3_nt: TGTGCCATCAGTGGAGGCGGCTTCGAAGAGACCCAGTACTTC; cdr3_aa: CAISGGGFEETQYF
v_call: TRBV18; j_call: TRBJ2-7; d_call: TRBD1; clone_size: NA; cdr3_nt: TGTGCCAGCTCACTCCAGGACAGGGGTTCCGAGCAGTACTTC; cdr3_aa: CASSLQDRGSEQYF
v_call: TRBV5-6; j_call: TRBJ1-6; d_call: TRBD1; clone_size: NA; cdr3_nt: TGTGCCAGCAGCATCGAATCCGGGACAGGGGGCTATAATTCACCCCTCCACTTT; cdr3_aa: CASSIESGTGGYNSPLHF
v_call: TRBV10-2; j_call: TRBJ1-4; d_call: NA; clone_size: few; cdr3_nt: TGCGCCACTAGGCCTCCCACAACTAATGAAAAACTGTTTTTT; cdr3_aa: CATRPPTTNEKLFF
v_call: TRBV28; j_call: TRBJ2-2; d_call: TRBD1; clone_size: NA; cdr3_nt: TGTGCCAGCAGTTTATGGGGGGGACAGGCCCCGAACACCGGGGAGCTGTTTTTT; cdr3_aa: CASSLWGGQAPNTGELFF
v_call: TRBV19; j_call: TRBJ1-6; d_call: NA; clone_size: few; cdr3_nt: TGTGCCAGTAGTATCGGCGGCTCGAATTCACCCCTCCACTTT; cdr3_aa: CASSIGGSNSPLHF
v_call: TRBV6-1; j_call: TRBJ2-7; d_call: TRBD1; clone_size: few; cdr3_nt: TGTGCCAGCAGTATTACAGGGGGCGAAGCCGAGCAGTACTTC; cdr3_aa: CASSITGGEAEQYF
v_call: TRBV6-6; j_call: TRBJ1-1; d_call: NA; clone_size: NA; cdr3_nt: TGTGCCAGCACACAGGGCTTCGGGACTGAAGCTTTCTTT; cdr3_aa: CASTQGFGTEAFF
v_call: TRBV9; j_call: TRBJ1-5; d_call: TRBD1; clone_size: NA; cdr3_nt: TGTGCCAGCAGCGTAGCCTTTTTCGGGACAGAGGATTATAGCAATCAGCCCCAGCATTTT; cdr3_aa: CASSVAFFGTEDYSNQPQHF
v_call: TRBV28; j_call: TRBJ2-7; d_call: NA; clone_size: NA; cdr3_nt: TGTGCCAGCAGTTTTAAGTACGCTCTTTTCGAGGTCGAGCAGTACTTC; cdr3_aa: CASSFKYALFEVEQYF
v_call: TRBV11-2; j_call: TRBJ2-5; d_call: TRBD1; clone_size: NA; cdr3_nt: TGTGCCAGCAGCAACCGACAGGGCCTGTTAGAGACCCAGTACTTC; cdr3_aa: CASSNRQGLLETQYF
v_call: TRBV5-1; j_call: TRBJ2-3; d_call: TRBD2; clone_size: NA; cdr3_nt: TGCGCCAGCGCCCGAGGTGGTGGGACTAGCGGAGGCACAGATACGCAGTATTTT; cdr3_aa: CASARGGGTSGGTDTQYF